This TCR beta chain was captured by sequencing in a study of identifying expanded T cells in peripheral blood. Study-level findings and limits: Technical replicates showed around 1.2 changed clones; roughly two weeks around 15; four weeks 19. Clone count variance between approximately two-week samples rose with total template count.

Healthy donors had no documented immune events, such as infections, while sampled. This table comes from immunoSEQ multiplex PCR, and its TCRdb copy is limited to in-frame clones, with some not included. The sample has around 100,000 clones; around 89% are singletons. Concerning this clone itself: Its antigen is unidentified.

The sequence was obtained from a person aged 18 to 75 in good health. The sequenced material came from blood.

CDR3 DNA sequence: TGCAGCGCCGGGGCAGGGTGGGGGATGAACACTGAAGCTTTCTTT. Its translation is CSAGAGWGMNTEAFF. V is TRBV29-1 and J is TRBJ1-1, with D possibly being TRBD1 (5 bases). With 7 bases removed from V and 0 bases from J, the gap between germline ends came to 18 bases. The CDR3 has 15 amino acids. Germline CDR1 is SQVTM and CDR2 is ANQGSEA.